One sample yielded the 8 T cell receptor beta chains listed below, sequenced in a study of cytomegalovirus exposure and HLA in healthy donors. PCR was performed using 60 Vbeta and 13 Jbeta primers. This table comes from immunoSEQ multiplex PCR, and its TCRdb copy is limited to in-frame clones, with some not included. The sample totals some 75,000 clones. Source material: PBMCs. Receptors were obtained from a middle-aged man in good health and CMV-seronegative.

The chain carries TRBV7-2 and TRBJ2-3, with 7 bases matching TRBD1. CDR3 length equals 14 residues. V gave up 5 bases and J gave up 1 base; unmatched junction bases: 3. Germline-derived CDR1 and CDR2 are SGHTA and FQGNSA. This CDR3 reads CASSLDRGTDTQYF. The CDR3 DNA is TGTGCCAGCAGCCTCGACAGGGGCACAGATACGCAGTATTTT. Looking up the rest from reference TRBV7-2 and TRBJ2-3 gives the full variable domain: GAGVSQSPSNKVTEKGKDVELRCDPISGHTALYWYRQSLGQGLEFLIYFQGNSAPDKSGLPSDRFSAERTGGSVSTLTIQRTQQEDSAVYLCASSLDRGTDTQYFGPGTRLTVL.

V gene TRBV9 combines with J gene TRBJ1-1; D may be TRBD1 (6 bases). The CDR3 loop spans 15 amino acids. Trimming removed 0 bases from V and 4 bases from J, with 13 bases in between. Germline lookup yields CDR1 SGDLS and CDR2 YYNGEE. DNA of the CDR3: TGTGCCAGCAGCGTAGGCAGGGGATATGGCACTGAAGCTTTCTTT. It codes for CASSVGRGYGTEAFF.

The V call is TRBV13, the J call TRBJ2-1; 7 bases fit TRBD2. V lost 5 bases and J lost 4; bases outside the gene matches: 8. Per germline, CDR1 PRHDT and CDR2 FYEKMQ (reference sequence). The CDR3 totals 15 residues. CDR3 protein: CASSAQREGYNEQFF. The DNA for the CDR3 is TGTGCCAGCAGCGCCCAAAGGGAGGGGTACAATGAGCAGTTCTTC.

This sequence joins TRBV9 and TRBJ1-2; TRBD1 agrees at 9 bases. This CDR3 comprises 14 residues. From germline, CDR1 is SGDLS and CDR2 YYNGEE. Unmatched junction bases numbered 5, after V lost 0 bases and J lost 8 bases. The CDR3 loop reads CASSVVTGGRGYTF. CDR3 nucleotide sequence: TGTGCCAGCAGCGTAGTCACAGGGGGCCGGGGCTACACCTTC.

The chain combines TRBV5-6 with TRBJ1-2; D may be TRBD1 (6 bases). This CDR3 has 15 residues. Germline CDR1 and CDR2: SGHDT and YYEEEE. The V end lost 4 bases, the J end lost 4 bases, and 17 bases lay between the germline ends. CDR3 amino acids: CASSTTGQGLYGYTF. The DNA for the CDR3 is TGTGCCAGCAGCACGACAGGCCAAGGGCTCTATGGCTACACCTTC.

The rearrangement joins TRBV11-2 to TRBJ2-1; TRBD1 might be the D (6 bases). V dropped 0 bases and J dropped 10 bases, with 13 bases sitting between them. The CDR3 consists of 14 residues. Germline V lookup: CDR1 SGHAT, CDR2 FQNNGV. DNA for the CDR3: TGTGCCAGCAGCTTAGACCCCACAGGGACGGAGCAGTTCTTC. This encodes CASSLDPTGTEQFF.

This chain uses TRBV28 with TRBJ2-5, with no clear D. The germline V and J ends were trimmed by 8 bases and 1 base, with 8 bases remaining between them. The CDR3 loop spans 12 amino acids. Germline CDR1 is MDHEN and CDR2 is SYDVKM. CDR3 DNA: TGTGCCAGCCACTCCCCCCAAGAGACCCAGTACTTC. It yields the protein CASHSPQETQYF.

The V call is TRBV30, the J call TRBJ1-1; D is unresolved. Germline lookup yields CDR1 GTSNPN and CDR2 SVGIG (reference sequence). Trimming took off 3 bases at V and 1 base at J, with 9 bases between the two ends. This CDR3 spans 13 amino acids. CDR3 DNA: TGTGCCTGGAGGGGCAGACAGAACACTGAAGCTTTCTTT. Protein: CAWRGRQNTEAFF.